This note documents a single TCR beta chain sequence. The data stem from a study of T cells after yellow fever vaccination. A single record per CDR3 protein comes from TCRdb applying MiXCR to the 5' RACE reads. The sample includes hundreds of thousands of distinct CDR3 sequences, 9% to 15% of them seen just once. CDR3 size: 15 residues. Germline assignment: CDR1 DFQATT and CDR2 SNEGSKA (reference sequence). V lost 4 bases, J lost 7 bases, and 15 bases stayed unmatched. Sequencing used PBMCs, obtained on the day of the yellow fever booster vaccination. The chain has TRBV20-1 and TRBJ2-7, with 8 bases aligning to TRBD2. This clonotype originated in a man aged 30 to 45 who received the YFV17D yellow fever vaccine. CDR3 DNA sequence: TGCAGTGCTATTTACACGGGGGGGGCTACGAAGGAGCAGTACTTC. This codes for CSAIYTGGATKEQYF.